This entry lists 10 T cell receptor beta chains sequenced from one sample in a study of blood T cell repertoires in COVID-19. TCRdb's table, derived via immunoSEQ multiplex PCR, lists solely in-frame clones and lacks some. Of roughly 190,000 clones listed, 94% were seen once; the top ten hold 0.76%. Sequenced input: peripheral blood. These receptors were obtained from a man aged 30-40 years with COVID-19, enrolled during active disease.

The V call is TRBV7-9, the J call TRBJ1-2, with D possibly matching TRBD1 (6 bases). Deletions cut 7 bases from V and 10 bases from J, with 16 bases between. Germline CDR1 reads SEHNR; CDR2 reads FQNEAQ (reference sequence). The CDR3 loop spans 12 amino acids. As DNA, the CDR3 is TGTGCCAGCAACAACATACAGGGCTCCTACACCTTC. It is translated as CASNNIQGSYTF.

This rearrangement joins TRBV18 to TRBJ2-1, with 7 positions matching TRBD2. CDR1 is KGHSH, CDR2 LQKENI, per germline. The J segment lost 9 bases and the V segment lost 2 bases, leaving 10 bases of the junction unmatched. The CDR3 runs 15 residues. The CDR3 region has the DNA TGTGCCAGCTCACCAGTCTCCGGGGAGGGGAGTGAGCAGTTCTTC. This encodes CASSPVSGEGSEQFF.

Worth noting for this clone: In the same sample, other DNA sequences code for this CDR3. The chain has TRBV20-1 and TRBJ2-7; no reliable D call. The CDR3 is made up of 11 amino acids. V was pared by 1 base and J by 4 bases, with 5 bases between. Germline V gene data show CDR1 as DFQATT and CDR2 as SNEGSKA (reference sequence). Written as DNA, the CDR3 is TGCAGTGCTAGAGCCTCGTACGAGCAGTACTTC. Protein sequence: CSARASYEQYF.

The V call is TRBV11-3, the J call TRBJ2-2; 7 bases align to TRBD2. Germline values: CDR1 SGHNT, CDR2 YENEEA. V shed 5 bases and J 4 bases; nucleotides not matched to a gene: 7. CDR3 length equals 15 residues. CDR3 DNA sequence: TGTGCCAGCAGCCGAGCGGGGTCTCCCACCGGGGAGCTGTTTTTT. It specifies CASSRAGSPTGELFF.

The rearrangement links TRBV11-2 to TRBJ2-5, with D perhaps TRBD2 (5 bases). Trimming left V 5 bases short and J 5 bases short, with 12 bases between. This CDR3 has 13 amino acids. Germline CDR1 reads SGHAT; CDR2 reads FQNNGV. The CDR3 sequence is CASSRPGVETQYF. For the CDR3, the DNA is TGTGCCAGCAGCCGCCCCGGGGTGGAGACCCAGTACTTC.

The gene calls are TRBV5-6 and TRBJ1-3; unclear D gene. The V and J ends lost 0 bases and 4 bases respectively, with 14 bases between them. CDR3 length: 16 residues. The V gene's germline CDR1 is SGHDT and CDR2 YYEEEE. CDR3 loop: CASSLVGPTGGNTIYF. The CDR3 bases are TGTGCCAGCAGCTTGGTCGGCCCGACGGGGGGAAACACCATATATTTT.

The chain joins TRBV19 to TRBJ2-2, with TRBD2 matching over 11 bases. Per germline, CDR1 LNHDA and CDR2 SQIVND (reference sequence). V gave up 4 bases and J gave up 7 bases; unmatched junction bases: 14. The CDR3 sequence is 18 residues long. The CDR3 nucleotides read TGTGCCAGTAGTACTTCTACTAGCGGGGGTTATAAGGACGGGGAGCTGTTTTTT. Translated, it gives CASSTSTSGGYKDGELFF.

The gene calls are TRBV2 and TRBJ2-7; a possible D gene is TRBD2 (6 bases). The CDR3 covers 15 residues. Trimming took off 9 bases at V and 2 bases at J, with 20 bases between the two ends. Germline values: CDR1 SNHLY, CDR2 FYNNEI. The CDR3 coding sequence is TGTGCCAGTATCGAATACGCAGGAGGGACCTACGAGCAGTACTTC. The encoded protein is CASIEYAGGTYEQYF.

The chain employs TRBV7-9 and TRBJ2-7, with 12 bases identical to TRBD2. The CDR3 runs 15 residues. CDR1 and CDR2 from the germline V gene are SEHNR and FQNEAQ (reference sequence). V lost 4 bases to trimming and J lost 5 bases; unmatched junction nucleotides: 6. CDR3 DNA sequence: TGTGCCAGCAGCTCCTGGACTAGCGGGGTCCACGAGCAGTACTTC. It specifies CASSSWTSGVHEQYF.

This rearrangement joins TRBV6-4 to TRBJ2-7; 11 bases are shared with TRBD1. The germline V gene has CDR1 MRHNA and CDR2 SNTAGT. CDR3 size: 17 residues. V was pared by 4 bases and J by 5 bases, with 13 bases of the junction left unmatched. CDR3 nucleotides: TGTGCCAGCAGTGTCGGACTACTCGGGGACAGGGGGAACGAGCAGTACTTC. Protein product: CASSVGLLGDRGNEQYF.